One and the same sample provided the 25 T cell receptor beta chains below, sequenced in a study of T cells in Graves' hyperthyroidism and ophthalmopathy. The TCR beta CDR3 regions underwent amplification using RNA transcripts as the source. During a first-round RT-PCR of the TCR CDR3, the HTBI primer set was used. One entry per CDR3 protein, called by TCRdb with MiXCR from the multiplex PCR reads. The sample records a few hundred thousand distinct CDR3 sequences, about 13% being singletons. Material: blood. The receptors here all came from a woman aged 40 to 50 with Graves' ophthalmopathy.

This clonotype occurred many times. V and J are TRBV6-1 and TRBJ2-1; D remains unclear. The germline V gene encodes CDR1 MNHNS and CDR2 SASEGT. The CDR3 consists of 15 residues. V shed 6 bases and J shed 2 bases, with 14 bases lying between them. In nucleotides, the CDR3 is TGTGCCAGCAGAGACAAGAACAAAGCCTACAATGAGCAGTTCTTC. Translation: CASRDKNKAYNEQFF.

This clonotype has ten or more counts. The gene calls are TRBV20-1 and TRBJ2-3; tentative D call: TRBD1 (5 bases). The CDR3 runs 15 residues. With 0 bases removed from V and 5 bases from J, the gap between germline ends came to 15 bases. Per the germline V gene, CDR1 is DFQATT and CDR2 is SNEGSKA (reference sequence). The CDR3 nucleotides read TGCAGTGCTAGAGATTACAGGCAACTGGGAGATACGCAGTATTTT. It encodes CSARDYRQLGDTQYF.

This clonotype was found many times. The chain recombines TRBV9 with TRBJ2-7; D call uncertain. The CDR3 loop spans 15 amino acids. V was trimmed by 4 bases and J by 3 bases, leaving 17 bases between them. From germline, CDR1 is SGDLS and CDR2 YYNGEE. The CDR3 loop is CASSPSFQRGYEQYF. The CDR3 DNA sequence: TGTGCCAGCAGCCCCTCTTTCCAGCGAGGCTACGAGCAGTACTTC.

This clonotype has a count of ten or more. The chain combines TRBV11-2 with TRBJ1-1, with TRBD1 matching over 8 bases. The CDR3 loop spans 12 amino acids. J lost 10 bases, V lost 3 bases, and 4 bases had no gene match. Germline values: CDR1 SGHAT, CDR2 FQNNGV. CDR3 bases: TGTGCCAGCAGCTTTCAGGGGGCACGAGCTTTCTTT. This translates into CASSFQGARAFF.

The table lists this clonotype with many counts. The rearrangement links TRBV3-1 to TRBJ1-1; 7 positions agree with TRBD1. The CDR3 is 15 amino acids. Germline CDR1 and CDR2: LGHDT and YNNKEL (reference sequence). V lost 2 bases to trimming and J lost 9 bases; unmatched junction nucleotides: 12. The CDR3 sequence: CASSQSNKRQGKAFF. The CDR3 DNA follows: TGTGCCAGCAGCCAATCGAATAAACGACAGGGCAAAGCTTTCTTT. Full variable domain (missing parts from reference TRBV3-1 and TRBJ1-1): DTAVSQTPKYLVTQMGNDKSIKCEQNLGHDTMYWYKQDSKKFLKIMFSYNNKELIINETVPNRFSPKSPDKAHLNLHINSLELGDSAVYFCASSQSNKRQGKAFFGQGTRLTVV.

This clonotype was observed a handful of times. The chain uses TRBV19 and TRBJ2-7; the D gene is possibly TRBD2 (5 bases). The V gene lost 4 bases and the J gene lost 5 bases, with 12 bases spanning the gap. Per germline, CDR1 LNHDA and CDR2 SQIVND (reference sequence). This CDR3 spans 13 amino acids. The CDR3 reads CASSTGVSNEQYF. CDR3 bases: TGTGCCAGTAGTACCGGGGTGAGCAACGAGCAGTACTTC.

This clonotype turned up a few times. The chain couples TRBV3-1 to TRBJ2-3; maybe TRBD2 (5 bases). This CDR3 is built from 14 residues. The germline V gene encodes CDR1 LGHDT and CDR2 YNNKEL (reference sequence). Trimming cost V 3 bases and J 4 bases, with 11 bases left between them. The CDR3 region has the DNA TGTGCCAGCAGCCAGGACCTAGCCCCAGATACGCAGTATTTT. This translates into CASSQDLAPDTQYF.

There are a few counts of this clonotype. V gene TRBV15 combines with J gene TRBJ2-7, with 11 nucleotides matching TRBD2. The trim removed 5 bases at V and 2 bases at J, leaving 17 bases unmatched. The CDR3 is made up of 19 amino acids. Germline loops: CDR1 LNHNV, CDR2 YYDKDF (reference sequence). The CDR3 reads CATSPLGTSGLSGAYEQYF. CDR3 coding DNA: TGTGCCACCAGCCCATTAGGGACTAGCGGACTCTCTGGGGCCTACGAGCAGTACTTC.

This clonotype has a count of ten or more. This chain links TRBV18 with TRBJ2-7; D remains ambiguous. This CDR3 has 13 residues. Germline V gene data show CDR1 as KGHSH and CDR2 as LQKENI. The V end lost 3 bases, the J end lost 6 bases, and 12 bases lay between the germline ends. The CDR3, as DNA: TGTGCCAGCTCACCGCCGAACAAGGGCGAGCAGTACTTC. Translating it yields CASSPPNKGEQYF.

The rearrangement joins TRBV25-1 to TRBJ2-2, with TRBD2 as a possible D gene (5 bases). V was shortened by 7 bases and J by 1 base, with 7 bases between the two germline ends. Looked up from germline, CDR1 is MGHDK and CDR2 is SYGVNS. The CDR3 is 13 amino acids. The CDR3 bases are TGTGCCAGCAAAGCGGTGAACACCGGGGAGCTGTTTTTT. Translating it yields CASKAVNTGELFF.

As to this clonotype: Just one base apart from a much larger clone, this may be a read error. The chain has TRBV12-3 or TRBV12-4 and TRBJ2-7; D may match TRBD1 or TRBD2 (7 bases each). The CDR3 length is 15 residues. CDR3 loop: CAGRGGPPSSYEQYF. The CDR3 bases are TGTGCCGGCAGGGGGGGACCGCCGAGCTCCTACGAGCAGTACTTC.

This clonotype came up many times. The chain employs TRBV27 and TRBJ1-5; no clear D gene. Trimming took off 5 bases at V and 0 bases at J, with 14 bases between the two ends. CDR1 is MNHEY and CDR2 is SMNVEV in the germline V gene (reference sequence). The CDR3 contains 16 residues. The CDR3 here is CASSRRTNYSNQPQHF. CDR3 sequence (DNA): TGTGCCAGCAGTCGGCGGACGAATTATAGCAATCAGCCCCAGCATTTT.

This clonotype was observed a few times. The chain links TRBV10-3 to TRBJ1-3; D might be TRBD1 (5 bases). Per the germline V gene, CDR1 is ENHRY and CDR2 is SYGVKD. This CDR3 has 13 residues. V was shortened by 10 bases and J by 5 bases, with 15 bases between the two germline ends. The CDR3 DNA reads TGTGCCACCAGGCCAGGACAAAGAAACACCATATATTTT. Translated: CATRPGQRNTIYF.

The CDR3 DNA is TGTGCCAGCAGTCCGCCCGGACAGGGGGGGAATTGGGACTACGAGCAGTACTTC. Translated: CASSPPGQGGNWDYEQYF. The chain combines TRBV28 with TRBJ2-7; 10 bases agree with TRBD1. Germline V gene sequence: CDR1 MDHEN, CDR2 SYDVKM. There are 18 residues in the CDR3. V trimming: 5 bases; J trimming: 3 bases; junction bases outside the gene matches: 16. The complete variable domain, with remaining parts taken from reference TRBV28 and TRBJ2-7, reads DVKVTQSSRYLVKRTGEKVFLECVQDMDHENMFWYRQDPGLGLRLIYFSYDVKMKEKGDIPEGYSVSREKKERFSLILESASTNQTSMYLCASSPPGQGGNWDYEQYFGPGTRLTVT.

About this clonotype itself: One end of the junction does not line up with germline, which may come from a read error. This chain uses TRBV6-1 with TRBJ1-6, with 11 bases identical to TRBD1. From germline, CDR1 is MNHNS and CDR2 SASEGT. This CDR3 contains 16 residues. CDR3 residues: CASSAWTGGKSSLLHF. The CDR3 DNA follows: TGTGCCAGCAGTGCGTGGACAGGGGGCAAAAGTTCACTCCTCCACTTT.

The table lists this clonotype with many counts. V and J are TRBV29-1 and TRBJ2-5; D is perhaps TRBD2 (6 bases). Germline CDR1 reads SQVTM; CDR2 reads ANQGSEA. V lost 7 bases and J lost 7, with 16 bases in between. The CDR3 is made up of 12 amino acids. The CDR3 is CSGGVHGGTQYF. CDR3 nucleotides: TGCAGCGGGGGGGTTCACGGTGGGACCCAGTACTTC. Based on the CDR3 plus reference TRBV29-1 and TRBJ2-5, the full variable domain is SAVISQKPSRDICQRGTSLTIQCQVDSQVTMMFWYRQQPGQSLTLIATANQGSEATYESGFVIDKFPISRPNLTFSTLTVSNMSPEDSSIYLCSGGVHGGTQYFGPGTRLLVL.

This clonotype was seen repeatedly, ten times or more. V and J are TRBV7-2 and TRBJ2-1, with 7 nucleotides matching TRBD2. V shed 5 bases and J 5 bases; nucleotides not matched to a gene: 9. CDR1 is SGHTA and CDR2 is FQGNSA in the germline V gene. The CDR3 consists of 15 residues. CDR3 nucleotide sequence: TGTGCCAGCAGCCGCACCAGCGGGAAGAACAATGAGCAGTTCTTC. This sequence encodes CASSRTSGKNNEQFF. Variable domain in full (rest from reference TRBV7-2 and TRBJ2-1): GAGVSQSPSNKVTEKGKDVELRCDPISGHTALYWYRQSLGQGLEFLIYFQGNSAPDKSGLPSDRFSAERTGGSVSTLTIQRTQQEDSAVYLCASSRTSGKNNEQFFGPGTRLTVL.

Ten or more counts support this clonotype. The CDR3 sequence: CASSKATRVTEAFF. In nucleotides, the CDR3 is TGTGCCAGCAGCAAAGCTACTCGGGTCACTGAAGCTTTCTTT. The chain joins TRBV3-1 to TRBJ1-1, with no clear D. The CDR3 extends over 14 amino acids. Germline-derived CDR1 and CDR2 are LGHDT and YNNKEL (reference sequence). Trimming pared 5 bases from V and 4 bases from J, leaving 14 bases between.

This clonotype was seen ten or more times. V gene TRBV5-1 combines with J gene TRBJ1-1, with 7 bases aligning to TRBD1. The V gene's germline CDR1 is SGHRS and CDR2 YFSETQ. Unmatched junction bases numbered 8, after V lost 5 bases and J lost 1 base. There are 15 residues in the CDR3. The CDR3 region is CASSRQGTSNTEAFF. The CDR3 DNA follows: TGCGCCAGCAGTCGACAGGGAACATCGAACACTGAAGCTTTCTTT.

The V gene is TRBV18, the J gene TRBJ1-2, with 9 positions matching TRBD1. CDR1 is KGHSH, CDR2 LQKENI, per germline. With 0 bases clipped from V and 6 bases from J, the junction kept 5 bases outside the gene matches. CDR3 length: 15 amino acids. CDR3 loop: CASSPPVGTGHGYTF. CDR3 nucleotides: TGTGCCAGCTCACCACCCGTCGGGACAGGGCATGGCTACACCTTC.

The chain has TRBV30 and TRBJ2-3, with 10 bases matching TRBD1. CDR1 is GTSNPN, CDR2 SVGIG, per germline (reference sequence). Germline trimming cut 0 bases from V and 5 bases from J; bases unmatched to any gene: 11. There are 17 residues in the CDR3. This chain's CDR3 is CAWSVFGTGVNGDTQYF. The CDR3 nucleotides are TGTGCCTGGAGTGTCTTCGGGACAGGGGTTAACGGAGATACGCAGTATTTT.

There are many counts of this clonotype. The V gene is TRBV29-1, the J gene TRBJ2-1; 8 bases are a match to TRBD2. CDR3 length: 14 residues. Trimming cost V 4 bases and J 2 bases; bases outside gene matches: 4. The germline V gene encodes CDR1 SQVTM and CDR2 ANQGSEA. The CDR3 sequence is CSVATSETYNEQFF. For the CDR3, the DNA is TGCAGCGTTGCGACTAGCGAAACCTACAATGAGCAGTTCTTC.

The V and J genes are TRBV2 and TRBJ1-4; no clear D. Germline CDR1 reads SNHLY; CDR2 reads FYNNEI. The CDR3 has 16 residues. V was cut by 4 bases and J by 0 bases, with 12 bases left in between. CDR3 DNA sequence: TGTGCCAGCAGTGGCCCCTCGTGGGCAACTAATGAAAAACTGTTTTTT. Its protein is CASSGPSWATNEKLFF.

This clonotype was seen repeatedly, ten times or more. The rearrangement links TRBV12-3 or TRBV12-4 to TRBJ2-7, with 14 bases that match TRBD2. V was clipped by 5 bases and J by 2 bases; unmatched bases: 8. The CDR3 covers 17 residues. The CDR3 nucleotides read TGTGCCAGCAGTCCCCGGACTAGCGGGAGGCCCACCTACGAGCAGTACTTC. The encoded protein is CASSPRTSGRPTYEQYF.

This clonotype has more than one count but fewer than ten. This chain uses TRBV20-1 with TRBJ1-1, with unresolved D. Trimming left V 6 bases short and J 0 bases short, with 23 bases between. The CDR3 runs 17 residues. The germline gives CDR1 DFQATT, CDR2 SNEGSKA (reference sequence). As DNA, the CDR3 is TGCAGTGCCGGGGTTTCCGTAGGCGCTGATATGAACACTGAAGCTTTCTTT. Protein: CSAGVSVGADMNTEAFF.